This T cell receptor beta chain was identified during a study of blood T cell repertoires in COVID-19. About the research overall: COVID-19 samples from acute and convalescent phases originated in the United States, Italy and Spain. The analysed material was cDNA or gDNA that came from T cells, B-cell-depleted T cells, or PBMCs.

In the source study's methods: Estimates of nucleated cell counts were drawn from the amplification of reference gene primers. The method was immunoSEQ multiplex PCR; TCRdb's version includes in-frame clones alone and lacks a portion of them. V, J and clone size were drawn from that table, and D and trimming were deduced from the DNA. Among about 440,000 clones listed, about 87% were seen once. Enrolled during active infection, Seattle patients were then followed longitudinally. Unmatched junction bases numbered 8, after V lost 4 bases and J lost 3 bases. In germline, CDR1 is SGHRS, CDR2 YFSETQ. CDR3 length: 16 amino acids.

This receptor was identified in a woman in her forties or fifties with COVID-19, enrolled during active disease. Sequenced: peripheral blood. The V and J genes are TRBV5-1 and TRBJ2-7, with 12 bases identical to TRBD2. This CDR3 reads CASSPNWGLAGYEQYF. The CDR3 DNA reads as TGCGCCAGCAGCCCTAACTGGGGACTAGCGGGCTACGAGCAGTACTTC. The entire variable domain, with the rest obtained from reference TRBV5-1 and TRBJ2-7, is as follows: KAGVTQTPRYLIKTRGQQVTLSCSPISGHRSVSWYQQTPGQGLQFLFEYFSETQRNKGNFPGRFSGRQFSNSRSEMNVSTLELGDSALYLCASSPNWGLAGYEQYFGPGTRLTVT.